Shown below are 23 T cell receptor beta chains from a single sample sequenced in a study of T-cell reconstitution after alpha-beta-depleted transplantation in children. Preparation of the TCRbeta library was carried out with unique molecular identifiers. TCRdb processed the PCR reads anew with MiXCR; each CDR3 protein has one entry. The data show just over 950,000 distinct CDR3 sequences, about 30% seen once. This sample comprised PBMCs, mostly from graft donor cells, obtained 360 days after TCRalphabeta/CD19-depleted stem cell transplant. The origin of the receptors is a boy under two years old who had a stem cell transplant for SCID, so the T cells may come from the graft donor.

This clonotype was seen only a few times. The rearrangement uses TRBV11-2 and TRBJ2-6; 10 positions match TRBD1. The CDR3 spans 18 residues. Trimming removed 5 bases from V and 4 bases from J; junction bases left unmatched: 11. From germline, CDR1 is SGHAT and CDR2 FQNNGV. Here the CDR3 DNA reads TGTGCCAGCAGCCAACTCCGAGGGACAGGGGCAGGGGCCAACGTCCTGACTTTC. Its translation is CASSQLRGTGAGANVLTF.

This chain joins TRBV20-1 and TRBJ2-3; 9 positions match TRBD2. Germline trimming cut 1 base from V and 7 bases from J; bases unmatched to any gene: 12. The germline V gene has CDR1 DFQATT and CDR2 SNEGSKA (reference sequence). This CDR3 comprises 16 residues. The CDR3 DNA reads TGCAGTGCTAGAGGGAGGGGCGGGGGGGCCAGGAATACGCAGTATTTT. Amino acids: CSARGRGGGARNTQYF.

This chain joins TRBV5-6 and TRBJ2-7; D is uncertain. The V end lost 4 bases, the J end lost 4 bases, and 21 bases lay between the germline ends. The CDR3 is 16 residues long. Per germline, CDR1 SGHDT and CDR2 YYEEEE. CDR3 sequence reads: CASSLGSRHFTYEQYF. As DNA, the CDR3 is TGTGCCAGCAGCCTGGGCTCTCGACATTTTACTTACGAGCAGTACTTC.

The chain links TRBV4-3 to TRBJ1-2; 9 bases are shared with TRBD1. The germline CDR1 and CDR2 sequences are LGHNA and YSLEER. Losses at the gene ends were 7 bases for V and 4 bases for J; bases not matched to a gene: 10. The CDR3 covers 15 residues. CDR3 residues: CASTPGQGVIYGYTF. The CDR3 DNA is TGCGCCAGCACCCCGGGACAGGGAGTTATCTATGGCTACACCTTC.

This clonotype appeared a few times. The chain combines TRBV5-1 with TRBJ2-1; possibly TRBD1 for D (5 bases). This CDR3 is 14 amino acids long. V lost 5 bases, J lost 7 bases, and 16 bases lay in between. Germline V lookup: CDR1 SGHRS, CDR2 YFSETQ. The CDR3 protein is CASRPDSGWNEQFF. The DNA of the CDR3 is TGCGCCAGCAGACCCGACAGTGGATGGAATGAGCAGTTCTTC.

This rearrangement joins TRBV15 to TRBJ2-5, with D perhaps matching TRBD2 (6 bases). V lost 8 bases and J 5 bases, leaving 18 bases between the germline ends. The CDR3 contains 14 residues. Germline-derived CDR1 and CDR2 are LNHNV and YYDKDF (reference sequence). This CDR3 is CATHAYSAGETQYF. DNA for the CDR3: TGTGCCACCCATGCGTACTCGGCGGGGGAGACCCAGTACTTC.

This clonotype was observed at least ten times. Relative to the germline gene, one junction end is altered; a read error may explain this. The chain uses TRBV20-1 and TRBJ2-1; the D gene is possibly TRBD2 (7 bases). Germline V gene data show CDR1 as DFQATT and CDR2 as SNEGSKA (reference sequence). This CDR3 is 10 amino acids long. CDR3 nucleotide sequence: TGCAGTGCTAGAGGCGGGGGCTCCGACTTC. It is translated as CSARGGGSDF.

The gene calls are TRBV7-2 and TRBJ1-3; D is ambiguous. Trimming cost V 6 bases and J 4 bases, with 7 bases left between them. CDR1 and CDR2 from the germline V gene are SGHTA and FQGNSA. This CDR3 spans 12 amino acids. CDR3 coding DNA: TGTGCCAGCAGTCCCGACGGAAACACCATATATTTT. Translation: CASSPDGNTIYF. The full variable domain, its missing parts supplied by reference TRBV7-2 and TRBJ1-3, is GAGVSQSPSNKVTEKGKDVELRCDPISGHTALYWYRQSLGQGLEFLIYFQGNSAPDKSGLPSDRFSAERTGGSVSTLTIQRTQQEDSAVYLCASSPDGNTIYFGEGSWLTVV.

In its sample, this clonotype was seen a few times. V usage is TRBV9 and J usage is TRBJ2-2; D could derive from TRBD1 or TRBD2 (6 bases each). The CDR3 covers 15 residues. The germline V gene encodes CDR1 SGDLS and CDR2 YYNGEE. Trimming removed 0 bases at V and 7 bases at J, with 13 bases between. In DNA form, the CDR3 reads TGTGCCAGCAGCGTAGGTAGGGGGGCCAACGGGGAGCTGTTTTTT. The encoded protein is CASSVGRGANGELFF.

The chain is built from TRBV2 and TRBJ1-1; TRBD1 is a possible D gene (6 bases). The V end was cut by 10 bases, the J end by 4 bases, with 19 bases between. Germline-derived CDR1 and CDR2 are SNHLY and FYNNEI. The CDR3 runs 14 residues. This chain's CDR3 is CATFRGGGITEAFF. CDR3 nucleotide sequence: TGTGCCACCTTCAGGGGTGGGGGCATCACTGAAGCTTTCTTT.

This chain's CDR3 is CASSFGTSRRYFF. The CDR3 nucleotides are TGTGCCAGCAGCTTCGGGACATCTCGCCGATATTTCTTT. The chain links TRBV11-2 to TRBJ1-1, with TRBD1 as a possible D gene (6 bases). The ends were cut back, 3 bases at V and 13 bases at J, with 18 bases in the middle. Germline assignment: CDR1 SGHAT and CDR2 FQNNGV. This CDR3 is 13 amino acids long.

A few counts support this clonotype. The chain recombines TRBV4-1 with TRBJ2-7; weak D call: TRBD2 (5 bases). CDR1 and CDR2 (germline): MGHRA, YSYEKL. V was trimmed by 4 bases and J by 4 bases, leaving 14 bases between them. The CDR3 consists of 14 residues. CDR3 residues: CASSPPGNPYEQYF. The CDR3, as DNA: TGCGCCAGCAGCCCTCCGGGGAACCCGTACGAGCAGTACTTC.

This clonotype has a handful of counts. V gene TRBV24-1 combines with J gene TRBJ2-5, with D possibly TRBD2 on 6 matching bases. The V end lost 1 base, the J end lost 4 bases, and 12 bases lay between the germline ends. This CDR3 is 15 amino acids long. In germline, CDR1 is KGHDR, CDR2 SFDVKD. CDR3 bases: TGTGCCACCAGTGATTTAGGAACGGGGGTAGAGACCCAGTACTTC. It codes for CATSDLGTGVETQYF.

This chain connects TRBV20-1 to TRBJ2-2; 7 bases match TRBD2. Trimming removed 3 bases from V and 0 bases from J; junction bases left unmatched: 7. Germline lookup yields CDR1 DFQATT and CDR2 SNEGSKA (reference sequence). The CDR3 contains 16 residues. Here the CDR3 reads CSARPPGGSNTGELFF. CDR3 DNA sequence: TGCAGTGCTAGGCCCCCGGGGGGTTCGAACACCGGGGAGCTGTTTTTT.

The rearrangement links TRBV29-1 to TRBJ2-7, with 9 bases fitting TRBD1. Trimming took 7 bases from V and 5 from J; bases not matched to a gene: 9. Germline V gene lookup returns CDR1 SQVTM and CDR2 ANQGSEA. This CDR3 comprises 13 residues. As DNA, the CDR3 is TGCAGCGGCAGGAACCGGGACAGGGACGAGCAGTACTTC. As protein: CSGRNRDRDEQYF.

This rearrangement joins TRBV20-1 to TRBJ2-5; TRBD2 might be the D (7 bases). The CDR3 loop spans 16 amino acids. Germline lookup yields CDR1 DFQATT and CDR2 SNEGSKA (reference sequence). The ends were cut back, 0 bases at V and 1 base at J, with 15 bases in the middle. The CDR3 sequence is CSAREGGARSQETQYF. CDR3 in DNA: TGCAGTGCTAGAGAGGGGGGGGCGCGATCCCAAGAGACCCAGTACTTC.

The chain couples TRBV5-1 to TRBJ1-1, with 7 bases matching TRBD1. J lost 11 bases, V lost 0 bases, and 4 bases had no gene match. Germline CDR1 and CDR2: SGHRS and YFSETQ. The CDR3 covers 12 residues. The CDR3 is CASSLDRGGAFF. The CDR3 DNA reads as TGCGCCAGCAGCTTGGACAGGGGAGGGGCTTTCTTT.

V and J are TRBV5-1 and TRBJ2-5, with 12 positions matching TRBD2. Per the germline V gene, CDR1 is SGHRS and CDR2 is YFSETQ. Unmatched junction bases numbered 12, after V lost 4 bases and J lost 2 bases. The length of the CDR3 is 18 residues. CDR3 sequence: CASSRTTSGGTLQETQYF. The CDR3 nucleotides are TGCGCCAGCAGCCGGACCACTAGCGGGGGGACCCTACAAGAGACCCAGTACTTC. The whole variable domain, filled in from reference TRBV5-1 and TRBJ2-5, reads KAGVTQTPRYLIKTRGQQVTLSCSPISGHRSVSWYQQTPGQGLQFLFEYFSETQRNKGNFPGRFSGRQFSNSRSEMNVSTLELGDSALYLCASSRTTSGGTLQETQYFGPGTRLLVL.

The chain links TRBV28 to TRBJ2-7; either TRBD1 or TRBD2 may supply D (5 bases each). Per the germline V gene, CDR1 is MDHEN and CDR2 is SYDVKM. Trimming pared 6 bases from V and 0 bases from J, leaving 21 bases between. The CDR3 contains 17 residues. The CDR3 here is CASRIRDLKNFSYEQYF. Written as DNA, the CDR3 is TGTGCCAGCAGGATCCGGGACCTCAAAAATTTCTCCTACGAGCAGTACTTC.

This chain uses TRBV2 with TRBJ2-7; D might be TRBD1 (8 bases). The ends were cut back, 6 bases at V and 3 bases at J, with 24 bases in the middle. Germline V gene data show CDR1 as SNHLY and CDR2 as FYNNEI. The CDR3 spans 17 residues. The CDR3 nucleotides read TGTGCCAGCAGCCATGCACCGGACAGGGAGGGAGGCTACGAGCAGTACTTC. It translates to CASSHAPDREGGYEQYF.

CDR3: CASSGGLAEETQYF. CDR3 DNA sequence: TGTGCCAGCAGTGGAGGACTAGCGGAAGAGACCCAGTACTTC. The rearrangement uses TRBV2 and TRBJ2-5, with TRBD2 matching 10 bases. V lost 4 bases to trimming and J lost 3 bases; unmatched junction nucleotides: 2. CDR1 is SNHLY, CDR2 FYNNEI, per germline. CDR3 length: 14 residues.

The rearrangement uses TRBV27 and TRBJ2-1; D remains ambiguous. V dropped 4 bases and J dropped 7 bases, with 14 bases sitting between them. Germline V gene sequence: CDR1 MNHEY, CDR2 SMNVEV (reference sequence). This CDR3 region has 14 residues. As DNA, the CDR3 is TGTGCCAGCAGTTCAGGCTTGGTCAGAAATGAGCAGTTCTTC. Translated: CASSSGLVRNEQFF.

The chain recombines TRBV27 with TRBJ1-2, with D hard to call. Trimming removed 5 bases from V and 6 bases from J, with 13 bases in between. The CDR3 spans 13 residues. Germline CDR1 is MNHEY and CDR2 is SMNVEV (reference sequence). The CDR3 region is CASSLSPFNGYTF. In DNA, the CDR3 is TGTGCCAGCAGTCTCTCTCCCTTTAATGGCTACACCTTC.